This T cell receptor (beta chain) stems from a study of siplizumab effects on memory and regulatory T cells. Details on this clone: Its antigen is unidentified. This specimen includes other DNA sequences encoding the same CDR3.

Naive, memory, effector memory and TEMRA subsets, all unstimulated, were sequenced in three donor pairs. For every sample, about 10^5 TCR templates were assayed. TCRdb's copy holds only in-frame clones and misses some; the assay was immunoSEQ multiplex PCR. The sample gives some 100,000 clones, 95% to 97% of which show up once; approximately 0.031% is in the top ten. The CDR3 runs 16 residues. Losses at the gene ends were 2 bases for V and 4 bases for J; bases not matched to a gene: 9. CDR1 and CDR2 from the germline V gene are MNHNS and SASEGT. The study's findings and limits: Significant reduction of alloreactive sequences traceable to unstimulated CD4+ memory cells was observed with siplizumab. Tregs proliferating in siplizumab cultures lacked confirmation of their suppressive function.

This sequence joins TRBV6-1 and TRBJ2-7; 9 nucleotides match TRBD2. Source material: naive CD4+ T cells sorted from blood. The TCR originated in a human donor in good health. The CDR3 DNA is TGTGCCAGCAGTGAATTTCGGTCTAGCGGGGTGTACGAGCAGTACTTC. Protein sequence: CASSEFRSSGVYEQYF.